One T cell receptor (beta chain) is described in this entry. These data belong to a study of blood T cell repertoires in COVID-19. Authors' methods: Researchers report that nucleated cell counts were estimated from reference gene primer amplification. Here immunoSEQ multiplex PCR was the method, and the copy in TCRdb shows in-frame clones only, minus some. That table furnishes V, J and clone size, whereas the DNA furnished D and trimming. The data hold approximately 350,000 clones, with 80% to 90% observed a single time. Germline assignment: CDR1 MDHEN and CDR2 SYDVKM. J lost 4 bases, V lost 8 bases, and 13 bases had no gene match. This CDR3 contains 15 residues. Categorization into cohorts depended on clinical history that participants reported.

The material sequenced was PBMCs or T cells enriched from blood (not recorded which). The sequence came from a man between 18 and 35 years old who had recovered from COVID-19. The V and J genes are TRBV28 and TRBJ1-2; 7 positions agree with TRBD1. In nucleotides, the CDR3 is TGTGCCAGCGGGTCCCAGACGGGACAGTCCTATGGCTACACCTTC. Its protein product is CASGSQTGQSYGYTF.